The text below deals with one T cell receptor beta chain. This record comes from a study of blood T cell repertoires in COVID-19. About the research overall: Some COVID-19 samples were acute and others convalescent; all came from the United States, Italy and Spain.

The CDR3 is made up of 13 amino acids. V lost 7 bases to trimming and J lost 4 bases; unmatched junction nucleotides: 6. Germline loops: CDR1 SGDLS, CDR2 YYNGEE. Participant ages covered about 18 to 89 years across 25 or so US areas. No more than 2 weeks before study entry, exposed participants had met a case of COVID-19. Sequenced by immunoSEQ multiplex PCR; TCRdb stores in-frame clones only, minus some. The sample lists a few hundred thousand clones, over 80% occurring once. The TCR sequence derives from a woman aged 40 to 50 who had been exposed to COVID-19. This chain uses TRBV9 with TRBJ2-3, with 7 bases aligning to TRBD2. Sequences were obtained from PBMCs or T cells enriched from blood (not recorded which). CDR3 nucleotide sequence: TGTGCCAGCTTGCCCCGGGGGGCAGATACGCAGTATTTT. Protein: CASLPRGADTQYF.